The present TCR beta chain was sequenced within a study of vaccination and CD4 T cells after COVID-19. CDR1 and CDR2 (germline): DFQATT, SNEGSKA (reference sequence). With 1 base removed from V and 0 bases from J, the gap between germline ends came to 12 bases. The CDR3 runs 15 residues. This clonotype came up a few times. Its target is unknown. Cultured CD4+ T cell DNA was sequenced using the Oncomine TCR Beta short-read assay. TCRdb processed the PCR reads anew with MiXCR; each CDR3 protein has one entry. This table has 15,000 to 20,000 distinct CDR3 sequences, about 61% appearing once. Treatment reported: roughly nine-day PBMC culture with coronavirus spike peptide pools or control peptides (ViraFEST assay). Dates of positive PCR ran from March to December 2020, before US Alpha, Beta and Delta variants.

V and J are TRBV20-1 and TRBJ1-2; D is possibly TRBD1 (6 bases). The source of this sequence is a human donor who had recovered from COVID-19. Material for sequencing was CD4+ T cells from blood, cultured in vitro. The CDR3 here is CSARVGGTTNYGYTF. The CDR3 region has the DNA TGCAGTGCTAGAGTCGGGGGCACCACTAACTATGGCTACACCTTC.